There are a few counts of the clone carrying this T cell receptor beta chain. Per the germline V gene, CDR1 is MNHEY and CDR2 is SMNVEV (reference sequence). CDR3 length equals 13 residues. J was trimmed by 6 bases and V by 7 bases; bases with no gene match: 7. Indicated time point: patch test 1, 2 weeks after DPC sensitization. Treatment in this sample: therapeutic diphenylcyclopropenone sensitization with weekly scalp DPC. TCRdb reprocessed the RACE reads via MiXCR and lists one record per CDR3 protein. The sample consists of some 340,000 distinct CDR3 sequences, around 7% of them appearing once. The sample comes from a study of human T cells and chemical hapten exposure.

This TCR was sampled from a woman aged 18-29 years with alopecia areata. Some clones in this sample may be carry-over from other donors' samples. Material: whole blood, obtained in connection with sensitization to the hapten diphenylcyclopropenone (DPC). This rearrangement joins TRBV27 to TRBJ1-1; TRBD1 aligns across 8 bases. CDR3: CASTVQGGSEAFF. CDR3 sequence (DNA): TGTGCCAGCACCGTACAGGGGGGCTCTGAAGCTTTCTTT.